These 19 T cell receptor beta chains were sequenced from one sample in a study of blood T cells in healthy people across ages. With a J-beta primer mix and a sample-barcoded 5' primer, a second PCR ran about 6 to 11 cycles. TCRdb used MiXCR to reprocess the 5' RACE reads, holding one entry per CDR3 protein. The sample contains around 1,700,000 distinct CDR3 sequences, 28% of which appear only once. What was sequenced was blood. The source of these receptors is a woman in her thirties in good health.

The V gene is TRBV10-2, the J gene TRBJ2-5, with TRBD2 matching over 13 bases. CDR1 and CDR2 (germline): WSHSY, SAAADI. The V and J ends lost 6 bases and 2 bases, in that order; junction bases with no gene match: 6. The CDR3 is 16 residues long. The CDR3 region is CASSGTSGAIQETQYF. CDR3 DNA: TGCGCCAGCAGCGGGACTAGCGGGGCTATACAAGAGACCCAGTACTTC.

This clonotype has at least ten counts. This chain connects TRBV7-9 to TRBJ2-7; D uncertain. The CDR3 sequence is 14 residues long. Germline loops: CDR1 SEHNR, CDR2 FQNEAQ (reference sequence). The V gene lost 1 base and the J gene lost 1 base, with 8 bases spanning the gap. Here the CDR3 reads CASSLGELSYEQYF. The CDR3 nucleotides read TGTGCCAGCAGCTTAGGAGAGCTGTCCTACGAGCAGTACTTC.

V gene TRBV7-9 combines with J gene TRBJ2-1; D is uncertain. Between the trimmed V and J ends, which lost 5 bases and 6 bases, there was a span of 14 bases. Looked up from germline, CDR1 is SEHNR and CDR2 is FQNEAQ (reference sequence). The CDR3 runs to 14 residues. The CDR3 DNA sequence: TGTGCCAGCAGCGCCCGGCACAGAAGCAATGAGCAGTTCTTC. This encodes CASSARHRSNEQFF.

The rearrangement links TRBV4-2 to TRBJ2-3, with TRBD2 as a possible D gene (6 bases). The V gene's germline CDR1 is LGHNA and CDR2 YNFKEQ. This CDR3 has 16 amino acids. The V and J ends lost 3 bases and 2 bases respectively, with 15 bases between them. The CDR3 DNA follows: TGTGCCAGCAGCCAGGAGGGTGGAGGGACCACAGATACGCAGTATTTT. As protein: CASSQEGGGTTDTQYF.

V is TRBV3-1 and J is TRBJ2-7, with 8 nucleotides matching TRBD1. Germline V gives CDR1 LGHDT, CDR2 YNNKEL (reference sequence). The CDR3 consists of 17 residues. V lost 4 bases and J lost 2; bases outside the gene matches: 13. The CDR3 sequence: CASSPRGRGPTPYEQYF. The CDR3 nucleotides read TGTGCCAGCAGCCCTCGAGGCAGGGGGCCTACCCCCTACGAGCAGTACTTC.

This clonotype came up many times. The rearrangement links TRBV5-1 to TRBJ2-1, with D perhaps matching TRBD2 (7 bases). Between the trimmed V and J ends, which lost 4 bases and 6 bases, there was a span of 17 bases. CDR1 SGHRS and CDR2 YFSETQ come from the germline V gene. CDR3 size: 15 residues. Written as DNA, the CDR3 is TGCGCCAGCAGCAGGGGGGGACGTGGGCTCAATGAGCAGTTCTTC. This sequence encodes CASSRGGRGLNEQFF.

This clonotype turned up a few times. The CDR3 sequence: CASRLPAGGKYEQYF. CDR3 nucleotide sequence: TGTGCCAGCAGGCTCCCAGCGGGGGGGAAATACGAGCAGTACTTC. The chain couples TRBV6-2 or TRBV6-3 to TRBJ2-7, with 10 bases lining up with TRBD2. V lost 6 bases, J lost 4 bases, and 9 bases stayed unmatched. The CDR3 contains 15 residues. CDR1 is MNHEY, CDR2 SVGEGT, per germline.

The chain combines TRBV5-5 with TRBJ1-2; TRBD1 agrees at 12 bases. Germline V lookup: CDR1 SGHKS, CDR2 YYEKEE (reference sequence). J was trimmed by 9 bases and V by 0 bases; bases with no gene match: 3. CDR3 size: 14 residues. CDR3 region: CASSLGGQGASYTF. Written as DNA, the CDR3 is TGTGCCAGCAGCTTGGGGGGACAGGGGGCAAGCTACACCTTC.

A note on this clonotype: At one of its ends the junction is not consistent with the germline gene, which may arise from a read error. The chain is built from TRBV3-1 and TRBJ2-7, with 10 bases identical to TRBD2. CDR3 size: 13 residues. The germline gives CDR1 LGHDT, CDR2 YNNKEL (reference sequence). CDR3 in DNA: TGTGCCAGCAGCGGACTAGCGGCCTACGAGCAGCACTTC. Translating gives CASSGLAAYEQHF.

This clonotype has ten or more counts. The V gene is TRBV12-3 or TRBV12-4, the J gene TRBJ2-3; no clear D gene. The ends were cut back, 3 bases at V and 0 bases at J, with 10 bases in the middle. The CDR3 is 15 amino acids. The chain's CDR3 is CASSFFTTSTDTQYF. CDR3 nucleotide sequence: TGTGCCAGCAGTTTTTTCACAACGAGCACAGATACGCAGTATTTT.

This chain uses TRBV9 with TRBJ2-7; 8 bases line up with TRBD1. Per germline, CDR1 SGDLS and CDR2 YYNGEE. Unmatched junction bases numbered 5, after V lost 3 bases and J lost 0 bases. CDR3 length: 15 amino acids. The CDR3 DNA reads TGTGCCAGCAGCGGACGGACAGGGAGCTCCTACGAGCAGTACTTC. Protein sequence: CASSGRTGSSYEQYF. Drawing the rest from reference TRBV9 and TRBJ2-7, the complete variable domain is DSGVTQTPKHLITATGQRVTLRCSPRSGDLSVYWYQQSLDQGLQFLIQYYNGEERAKGNILERFSAQQFPDLHSELNLSSLELGDSALYFCASSGRTGSSYEQYFGPGTRLTVT.

The sample holds a few counts of this clonotype. The V gene is TRBV6-2 or TRBV6-3, the J gene TRBJ2-5; D is undetermined. V was trimmed by 2 bases and J by 7 bases, leaving 20 bases between them. CDR1 is MNHEY and CDR2 is SVGEGT in the germline V gene. The CDR3 spans 16 residues. CDR3 nucleotides: TGTGCCAGCAGTTACGCGGCAGGCCAGCCTGGTGGGACCCAGTACTTC. Its translation is CASSYAAGQPGGTQYF.

V is TRBV29-1 and J is TRBJ2-7; the D is unclear. Gene TRBJ2-5 matches the end of the DNA better, so the J call may be wrong. The CDR3 contains 14 residues. Germline V CDR1 and CDR2: SQVTM, ANQGSEA. The CDR3 DNA reads TGCAGCGTTGAGGATCCCGAGATTGAAGGGACCCAGTACTTC. Translated: CSVEDPEIEGTQYF.

Many counts were recorded for this clonotype. This chain links TRBV7-2 with TRBJ2-7; 7 nucleotides align to TRBD2. CDR3 length equals 14 residues. Germline loops: CDR1 SGHTA, CDR2 FQGNSA. V was pared by 4 bases and J by 5 bases, with 8 bases of the junction left unmatched. This chain's CDR3 is CASSWGGSPNEQYF. The CDR3 bases are TGTGCCAGCAGCTGGGGAGGGAGTCCCAACGAGCAGTACTTC.

This sequence joins TRBV7-9 and TRBJ2-7; D is unresolved. The V end was cut by 4 bases, the J end by 2 bases, with 6 bases between. The CDR3 runs 12 residues. CDR1 and CDR2 from the germline V gene are SEHNR and FQNEAQ (reference sequence). CDR3 bases: TGTGCCAGCAGCTCCGAGCCCTACGAGCAGTACTTC. This sequence encodes CASSSEPYEQYF. Together with reference TRBV7-9 and TRBJ2-7, the CDR3 gives the full variable domain: DTGVSQNPRHKITKRGQNVTFRCDPISEHNRLYWYRQTLGQGPEFLTYFQNEAQLEKSRLLSDRFSAERPKGSFSTLEIQRTEQGDSAMYLCASSSEPYEQYFGPGTRLTVT.

This clonotype was picked up a small number of times. This chain links TRBV6-6 with TRBJ2-3; D is tentatively TRBD1 or TRBD2 (6 bases each). Trimming cost V 6 bases and J 1 base, with 20 bases left between them. The germline V gene encodes CDR1 MNHNY and CDR2 SVGAGI (reference sequence). The CDR3 runs to 17 residues. The CDR3 loop reads CASSPWGAFGGTDTQYF. CDR3 DNA sequence: TGTGCCAGCAGCCCCTGGGGGGCCTTCGGGGGCACAGATACGCAGTATTTT.

This clonotype was found many times. The chain links TRBV18 to TRBJ1-2; the D gene is possibly TRBD1 (6 bases). V was clipped by 3 bases and J by 2 bases, with 13 bases between them. The CDR3 loop spans 15 amino acids. CDR1 and CDR2 (germline): KGHSH, LQKENI. CDR3 amino acids: CASSPQQGENYGYTF. The CDR3 DNA follows: TGTGCCAGCTCACCTCAACAGGGAGAGAACTATGGCTACACCTTC.

The CDR3 spells CASKQKGYSYNEQFF. The DNA for the CDR3 is TGTGCCAGCAAGCAAAAGGGTTACTCCTACAATGAGCAGTTCTTC. The chain has TRBV28 and TRBJ2-1; D unclear. V was shortened by 7 bases and J by 0 bases, with 13 bases between the two germline ends. The CDR3 runs to 15 residues. Germline V gene sequence: CDR1 MDHEN, CDR2 SYDVKM.

The chain is built from TRBV5-5 and TRBJ2-6; 15 bases match TRBD2. The V and J ends lost 4 bases and 3 bases, in that order; junction bases with no gene match: 8. The CDR3 covers 19 residues. Germline assignment: CDR1 SGHKS and CDR2 YYEKEE (reference sequence). The CDR3 loop is CASSDPGLAGGGGANVLTF. The CDR3 DNA follows: TGTGCCAGCAGCGACCCGGGACTAGCGGGAGGAGGTGGGGCCAACGTCCTGACTTTC.